The rows below give T cell receptor beta chains drawn from one sample of a study of blood T cell repertoires in COVID-19. Assay used: immunoSEQ multiplex PCR; TCRdb lists only in-frame clones, some missing. The profile shows about 190,000 clones, approximately 87% of them singletons. Sequences were obtained from peripheral blood. These receptors originate from a woman in her 70s with COVID-19, enrolled during active disease. Both conserved end residues are part of each CDR3. Each record gives: V gene, clone size, D gene, J gene, CDR3 DNA, CDR3 protein. A D gene is named only where the DNA matches it firmly. Expanded clones are given a class, and other clones once, few, many or no size at all.

V: TRBV11-2
size: once
D: TRBD2
J: TRBJ2-1
DNA: TGTGCCAGCAGGCCCCCAGCGGGAGGGCCTGGTGAGCAGTTCTTC
CDR3: CASRPPAGGPGEQFF

V: TRBV5-1
size: -
D: TRBD2
J: TRBJ2-3
DNA: TGCGCCAGCAGCGGCCTTGGCGGGAGGACAGATACGCAGTATTTT
CDR3: CASSGLGGRTDTQYF

V: TRBV10-3
size: -
D: TRBD2
J: TRBJ2-1
DNA: TGTGCCATCAGCAAACTAGCGGGAGGAGGTTATGAGCAGTTCTTC
CDR3: CAISKLAGGGYEQFF

V: TRBV18
size: -
D: TRBD2
J: TRBJ2-7
DNA: TGTGCCAGCTCAGGTAGCGGGAGCTCCTACGAGCAGTACTTC
CDR3: CASSGSGSSYEQYF

V: TRBV5-1
size: -
D: TRBD1
J: TRBJ2-2
DNA: TGCGCCAGCAGCCCCCTGGGACAGTTCACTGTCGGCACCGGGGAGCTGTTTTTT
CDR3: CASSPLGQFTVGTGELFF

V: TRBV5-1
size: once
D: -
J: TRBJ1-1
DNA: TGCGCCAGCACCAAGACATTGAACACTGAAGCTTTCTTT
CDR3: CASTKTLNTEAFF

V: TRBV7-2
size: -
D: -
J: TRBJ1-5
DNA: TGTGCCACGCGGGGGGCCGGCAATCAGCCCCAGCATTTT
CDR3: CATRGAGNQPQHF

V: TRBV20-1
size: -
D: -
J: TRBJ1-1
DNA: TGCAGTGCTAGGCGACAGAGTGAAGCTTTCTTT
CDR3: CSARRQSEAFF

V: TRBV5-4
size: -
D: -
J: TRBJ1-2
DNA: TGTGCCAGCAGCTTGGCCTTAGGAGAGGCGGGGGGCTACACCTTC
CDR3: CASSLALGEAGGYTF

V: TRBV29-1
size: -
D: -
J: TRBJ1-4
DNA: TGCAGCGCCGGAGGGGAGGTAGAAAAACTGTTTTTT
CDR3: CSAGGEVEKLFF

V: TRBV24-1
size: few
D: -
J: TRBJ2-5
DNA: TGTGCCACCAGTACCAGATTTGGGAGACAAGAGACCCAGTACTTC
CDR3: CATSTRFGRQETQYF

V: TRBV6-5
size: -
D: TRBD1
J: TRBJ1-5
DNA: TGTGCCAGCAGTTACTTTAAAGGGACAGTCAATCAGCCCCAGCATTTT
CDR3: CASSYFKGTVNQPQHF

V: TRBV30
size: -
D: TRBD2
J: TRBJ2-1
DNA: TGTGCCTGGCGAGCGCGGGAGCTTTGGAATGAGCAGTTCTTC
CDR3: CAWRARELWNEQFF

V: TRBV6-6
size: -
D: TRBD1
J: TRBJ1-2
DNA: TGTGCCAGCAGTTATCGGGACAGGGGAAATGGCTACACCTTC
CDR3: CASSYRDRGNGYTF

V: TRBV11-2
size: -
D: -
J: TRBJ1-4
DNA: TGTGCCAGCAGCCATGTCACTCTTGAAAAACTGTTTTTT
CDR3: CASSHVTLEKLFF

V: TRBV3-1/TRBV3-2
size: -
D: TRBD1
J: TRBJ2-7
DNA: TGTGCCAGCAGCCAAGGCGGGACAGGGGGCTACGAGCAGTACTTC
CDR3: CASSQGGTGGYEQYF

V: TRBV7-2
size: -
D: TRBD2
J: TRBJ2-7
DNA: TGTGCCAGCAGCCAAACGACTAGCGGAGGCGAGCAGTACTTC
CDR3: CASSQTTSGGEQYF

V: TRBV4-1
size: -
D: -
J: TRBJ2-3
DNA: TGCGCCAGCAGCCAAGAGGGAGGTGGCTCAGATACGCAGTATTTT
CDR3: CASSQEGGGSDTQYF

V: TRBV6-5
size: -
D: TRBD1
J: TRBJ1-1
DNA: TGTGCCAGCAGACCCACAGGGGGGGGGACTGAAGCTTTCTTT
CDR3: CASRPTGGGTEAFF

V: TRBV5-1
size: few
D: -
J: TRBJ1-2
DNA: TGCGCCAGCAGCTCGAGGACTGATTATGGCTACACCTTC
CDR3: CASSSRTDYGYTF

V: TRBV19
size: -
D: TRBD1
J: TRBJ1-5
DNA: TGTGCCAGTAGTGGGACAGTGAATCAGCCCCAGCATTTT
CDR3: CASSGTVNQPQHF

V: TRBV7-9
size: -
D: TRBD2
J: TRBJ2-1
DNA: TGTGCCAGCAGCCAAGAGTGGGGACTAGCGGGAGCACACTACAATGAGCAGTTCTTC
CDR3: CASSQEWGLAGAHYNEQFF

V: TRBV28
size: few
D: -
J: TRBJ2-7
DNA: TGTGCCAGCAGTTTTACAAGCGCATTCACCTACGAGCAGTACTTC
CDR3: CASSFTSAFTYEQYF

V: TRBV5-1
size: -
D: TRBD2
J: TRBJ2-7
DNA: TGCGCCAGCAGCTTGGGACTAGCGGGAGTGCGGGGCGAGCAGTACTTC
CDR3: CASSLGLAGVRGEQYF

V: TRBV29-1
size: -
D: -
J: TRBJ1-1
DNA: TGCAGCGTTGTTTGGACATCGAACACTGAAGCTTTCTTT
CDR3: CSVVWTSNTEAFF

V: TRBV15
size: -
D: -
J: TRBJ2-7
DNA: TGTGCCACCAGCAGAACCGGGGTGGGCTACGAGCAGTACTTC
CDR3: CATSRTGVGYEQYF

V: TRBV23-1
size: -
D: -
J: TRBJ1-4
DNA: TGCGCCAGCGAACCACCGGGACAAGGGAGTGGAAAACTGTTTTTT
CDR3: CASEPPGQGSGKLFF

V: TRBV19
size: -
D: -
J: TRBJ1-5
DNA: TGTGCCAGTAGTACCCAGGACAGAGGTCAGCCCCAGCATTTT
CDR3: CASSTQDRGQPQHF